These 32 T cell receptor beta chains came from one sample sequenced in a study of control samples from healthy donors and cancer patients. Generated by immunoSEQ multiplex PCR, the TCRdb table keeps only in-frame clones and is missing some. This table holds around 110,000 clones, about 94% found once. Sequencing input: blood. All receptors derive from a man younger than 40 in good health.

The chain joins TRBV2 to TRBJ2-7; possibly TRBD2 for D (6 bases). The germline V gene encodes CDR1 SNHLY and CDR2 FYNNEI. This CDR3 has 16 residues. Between the trimmed V and J ends, which lost 3 bases and 0 bases, there was a span of 15 bases. As DNA, the CDR3 is TGTGCCAGCAGTGAGGGTCCCGGGGGTAGCTCCTACGAGCAGTACTTC. It yields the protein CASSEGPGGSSYEQYF.

CDR3 coding DNA: TGCGCCAGCAGTGAGTCGGGACAGTACCCTGAAGCTTTCTTT. Protein product: CASSESGQYPEAFF. V and J are TRBV10-1 and TRBJ1-1; 7 nucleotides line up with TRBD1. Trimming cost V 0 bases and J 6 bases; bases outside gene matches: 4. Germline V CDR1 and CDR2: WNHNN, SYGVQD (reference sequence). The length of the CDR3 is 14 residues.

The CDR3 DNA reads TGTGCCAGCAGCCCGGGCCCTCTCTACGAGCAGTACTTC. It translates to CASSPGPLYEQYF. The chain is built from TRBV5-5 and TRBJ2-7; D unresolved. CDR1 is SGHKS and CDR2 is YYEKEE in the germline V gene (reference sequence). With 4 bases removed from V and 3 bases from J, the gap between germline ends came to 11 bases. This CDR3 has 13 amino acids. Variable domain in full (rest from reference TRBV5-5 and TRBJ2-7): DAGVTQSPTHLIKTRGQQVTLRCSPISGHKSVSWYQQVLGQGPQFIFQYYEKEERGRGNFPDRFSARQFPNYSSELNVNALLLGDSALYLCASSPGPLYEQYFGPGTRLTVT.

The chain joins TRBV6-5 to TRBJ1-2, with 7 nucleotides matching TRBD1. Germline V gives CDR1 MNHEY, CDR2 SVGAGI. This CDR3 is built from 13 residues. V lost 6 bases, J lost 5 bases, and 6 bases stayed unmatched. The CDR3 protein is CASSSTGNYGYTF. The CDR3 DNA is TGTGCCAGCAGCTCGACAGGGAATTATGGCTACACCTTC.

For the CDR3, the DNA is TGCAGTGAGGGGGCTGCCTACGAGCAGTACGTC. This translates into CSEGAAYEQYV. The V gene is TRBV20-1, the J gene TRBJ2-7; 7 positions match TRBD1. There are 11 residues in the CDR3. CDR1 and CDR2 from the germline V gene are DFQATT and SNEGSKA (reference sequence). V shed 7 bases and J 2 bases; nucleotides not matched to a gene: 2.

The V gene is TRBV11-2, the J gene TRBJ1-4, with D uncertain. This CDR3 region has 15 residues. Germline CDR1 reads SGHAT; CDR2 reads FQNNGV. The V gene lost 3 bases and the J gene lost 3 bases, with 11 bases spanning the gap. The CDR3 is CASSFMADSNEKLFF. Here the CDR3 DNA reads TGTGCCAGCAGCTTCATGGCAGACTCTAATGAAAAACTGTTTTTT.

The rearrangement joins TRBV6-5 to TRBJ1-1, with 8 bases fitting TRBD1. Losses at the gene ends were 6 bases for V and 3 bases for J; bases not matched to a gene: 9. Germline-derived CDR1 and CDR2 are MNHEY and SVGAGI. The CDR3 runs to 15 residues. CDR3 in amino acids: CASRPGTGLDTEAFF. The CDR3 bases are TGTGCCAGCAGGCCCGGGACAGGTTTAGACACTGAAGCTTTCTTT.

This clone was found once. The chain combines TRBV15 with TRBJ1-3; D possibly corresponds to TRBD1 (5 bases). Trimming took 1 base from V and 0 from J, leaving 7 bases between them. Germline V gives CDR1 LNHNV, CDR2 YYDKDF (reference sequence). This CDR3 contains 15 residues. This chain's CDR3 is CATSRGQSSGNTIYF. In DNA, the CDR3 is TGTGCCACCAGCAGAGGACAGAGCTCTGGAAACACCATATATTTT.

CDR3 residues: CASSGVGASNEQFF. CDR3 nucleotide sequence: TGTGCCAGCAGTGGAGTGGGGGCATCCAATGAGCAGTTCTTC. This chain uses TRBV6-2 or TRBV6-3 with TRBJ2-1, with D tentatively TRBD1 (6 bases). V dropped 5 bases and J dropped 6 bases, with 14 bases sitting between them. The CDR3 has 14 residues. In germline, CDR1 is MNHEY, CDR2 SVGEGT.

The chain carries TRBV6-5 and TRBJ2-5, with 11 bases fitting TRBD2. The CDR3 runs to 15 residues. Germline V gene data show CDR1 as MNHEY and CDR2 as SVGAGI. V lost 6 bases and J lost 1; bases outside the gene matches: 4. CDR3 bases: TGTGCCAGCAGAGACACTAGCGGGGGCCAAGAGACCCAGTACTTC. Its protein product is CASRDTSGGQETQYF.

The rearrangement joins TRBV3-1 (or the pseudogene TRBV3-2) to TRBJ2-6; 11 bases align to TRBD2. Germline V gene lookup returns CDR1 LGHDT and CDR2 YNNKEL (reference sequence). The CDR3 totals 18 residues. Losses at the gene ends were 1 base for V and 3 bases for J; bases not matched to a gene: 5. The CDR3 here is CASSQGLAGGGGANVLTF. The DNA of the CDR3 is TGTGCCAGCAGCCAAGGGCTAGCGGGGGGCGGTGGGGCCAACGTCCTGACTTTC.

V usage is TRBV4-2 and J usage is TRBJ1-1; TRBD1 matches 11 bases. V was clipped by 4 bases and J by 5 bases; unmatched bases: 6. From germline, CDR1 is LGHNA and CDR2 YNFKEQ. The CDR3 runs 15 residues. In nucleotides, the CDR3 is TGTGCCAGCAGCCCCGGACAGGGGGCGGGAACTGAAGCTTTCTTT. Residues: CASSPGQGAGTEAFF.

The gene calls are TRBV7-2 and TRBJ2-6; 11 bases match TRBD1. The CDR3 runs 18 residues. V lost 3 bases, J lost 4 bases, and 8 bases stayed unmatched. CDR1 is SGHTA and CDR2 is FQGNSA in the germline V gene. The DNA for the CDR3 is TGTGCCAGCAGCTTCCGCGGACAGGGGGCGTCAGGGGCCAACGTCCTGACTTTC. This encodes CASSFRGQGASGANVLTF.

On this clone: The identical CDR3 is also encoded by other nucleotide sequences in the sample. The chain is built from TRBV4-1 and TRBJ1-5, with no clear D. The germline gives CDR1 MGHRA, CDR2 YSYEKL. CDR3 length: 15 amino acids. V was trimmed by 0 bases and J by 3 bases, leaving 9 bases between them. This CDR3 is CASSQDGQFNQPQHF. CDR3 bases: TGCGCCAGCAGCCAAGACGGCCAGTTCAATCAGCCCCAGCATTTT.

As to this clone: The junction and the germline gene differ at one end; a read error may be behind it. The chain employs TRBV3-1 (or the pseudogene TRBV3-2) and TRBJ1-2, with D perhaps matching TRBD1 (6 bases). The CDR3 length is 15 residues. Germline-derived CDR1 and CDR2 are LGHDT and YNNKEL (reference sequence). The CDR3 reads CVSSLTGTSGGGYTF. The DNA for the CDR3 is TGTGTCAGCAGCCTCACCGGGACATCAGGCGGGGGCTACACCTTC.

This clone was counted once. The chain has TRBV6-1 and TRBJ2-3; perhaps TRBD2 as D (6 bases). Germline lookup yields CDR1 MNHNS and CDR2 SASEGT. V lost 3 bases and J 2 bases, leaving 12 bases between the germline ends. CDR3 length equals 15 residues. CDR3 region: CASSEGGTPTDTQYF. The CDR3 DNA reads TGTGCCAGCAGTGAGGGCGGGACCCCCACAGATACGCAGTATTTT.

The chain carries TRBV5-1 and TRBJ1-4, with D hard to call. Germline-derived CDR1 and CDR2 are SGHRS and YFSETQ. V dropped 0 bases and J dropped 6 bases, with 12 bases sitting between them. The CDR3 is 15 amino acids. CDR3 sequence: CASSLAGQVDEKLFF. The CDR3 DNA reads TGCGCCAGCAGCTTGGCCGGGCAGGTAGATGAAAAACTGTTTTTT.

This rearrangement joins TRBV7-9 to TRBJ1-4; D remains unclear. V dropped 1 base and J dropped 8 bases, with 11 bases sitting between them. Germline assignment: CDR1 SEHNR and CDR2 FQNEAQ (reference sequence). This CDR3 comprises 14 residues. CDR3 region: CASSLEELREKLFF. CDR3 sequence (DNA): TGTGCCAGCAGCTTAGAGGAGTTGCGGGAAAAACTGTTTTTT.

The chain couples TRBV2 to TRBJ1-2, with 8 bases that match TRBD1. V lost 6 bases, J lost 5 bases, and 11 bases stayed unmatched. The CDR3 totals 15 residues. Germline values: CDR1 SNHLY, CDR2 FYNNEI. CDR3 loop: CASREGQADGYGYTF. The CDR3 coding sequence is TGTGCCAGCAGAGAGGGACAGGCCGACGGTTATGGCTACACCTTC. Supplemented by reference TRBV2 and TRBJ1-2, the full variable domain reads EPEVTQTPSHQVTQMGQEVILRCVPISNHLYFYWYRQILGQKVEFLVSFYNNEISEKSEIFDDQFSVERPDGSNFTLKIRSTKLEDSAMYFCASREGQADGYGYTFGSGTRLTVV.

V and J are TRBV4-1 and TRBJ2-5, with 7 bases that match TRBD2. V lost 3 bases and J lost 2; bases outside the gene matches: 12. The CDR3 totals 17 residues. Germline-derived CDR1 and CDR2 are MGHRA and YSYEKL. DNA of the CDR3: TGCGCCAGCAGCCAGCGCGCCGGGACTACTGCACAAGAGACCCAGTACTTC. It specifies CASSQRAGTTAQETQYF.

Only a few counts were recorded for this clone. V usage is TRBV7-6 and J usage is TRBJ1-3, with D perhaps matching TRBD1 (5 bases). Germline CDR1 reads SGHVS; CDR2 reads FNYEAQ. V was pared by 2 bases and J by 3 bases, with 8 bases between. This CDR3 is 14 amino acids long. The CDR3 nucleotides read TGTGCCAGCAGCTTATCAGGGCATGGAAACACCATATATTTT. Translation: CASSLSGHGNTIYF.

The chain joins TRBV6-5 to TRBJ1-6, with D unresolved. Per the germline V gene, CDR1 is MNHEY and CDR2 is SVGAGI. V shed 10 bases and J shed 3 bases, with 10 bases lying between them. This CDR3 comprises 13 residues. CDR3 sequence reads: CATTDRYNSPLHF. In nucleotides, the CDR3 is TGTGCCACAACGGACCGCTATAATTCACCCCTCCACTTT.

This rearrangement joins TRBV11-2 to TRBJ1-6; no reliable D call. The germline V gene has CDR1 SGHAT and CDR2 FQNNGV. The V end lost 4 bases, the J end lost 9 bases, and 13 bases lay between the germline ends. The CDR3 sequence is 14 residues long. CDR3 residues: CASSYPSAGSPLHF. CDR3 DNA: TGTGCCAGCAGCTACCCGAGCGCAGGTTCACCCCTCCACTTT.

V and J are TRBV12-3 or TRBV12-4 and TRBJ2-2; D gene uncertain. V lost 2 bases and J 1 base, leaving 2 bases between the germline ends. There are 13 residues in the CDR3. The CDR3 nucleotides are TGTGCCAGCAGTTTATTGAACACCGGGGAGCTGTTTTTT. Protein sequence: CASSLLNTGELFF.

This clone turned up a few times. The V call is TRBV18, the J call TRBJ2-3, with 8 bases lining up with TRBD2. The germline gives CDR1 KGHSH, CDR2 LQKENI. This CDR3 region has 13 residues. Trimming took 8 bases from V and 4 from J; bases not matched to a gene: 5. CDR3 DNA: TGTGCCAGCGCTAGCGGGTTTGCAGATACGCAGTATTTT. This translates into CASASGFADTQYF.

V gene TRBV28 combines with J gene TRBJ1-1; D unresolved. This CDR3 has 15 amino acids. Trimming removed 6 bases from V and 0 bases from J, with 14 bases in between. Germline V gene data show CDR1 as MDHEN and CDR2 as SYDVKM. Here the CDR3 reads CASRDELVVNTEAFF. CDR3 coding DNA: TGTGCCAGCAGGGACGAGTTGGTAGTGAACACTGAAGCTTTCTTT.

This clone came up once. The chain employs TRBV5-1 and TRBJ1-1, with D possibly matching TRBD1 (5 bases). Germline CDR1 reads SGHRS; CDR2 reads YFSETQ. Trimming took 7 bases from V and 3 from J, leaving 19 bases between them. CDR3 length: 15 residues. The CDR3 DNA follows: TGCGCCAGCTACGAGGGGACTATCCCCGACACTGAAGCTTTCTTT. Translation gives CASYEGTIPDTEAFF.

The gene calls are TRBV24-1 and TRBJ1-2; D gene uncertain. Trimming left V 3 bases short and J 3 bases short, with 16 bases between. The germline V gene has CDR1 KGHDR and CDR2 SFDVKD. This CDR3 region has 16 residues. The CDR3 DNA is TGTGCCACCAGTGATCCCTCCTCGGAAGGGTACTATGGCTACACCTTC. This gives the protein CATSDPSSEGYYGYTF.

The chain joins TRBV19 to TRBJ2-2, with 7 nucleotides matching TRBD1. CDR1 and CDR2 from the germline V gene are LNHDA and SQIVND (reference sequence). This CDR3 has 15 amino acids. After removal of 1 base from V and 3 bases from J, the junction contained 2 bases not matched to a gene. CDR3 in DNA: TGTGCCAGTAGTATAGTAGGGGGCTACACCGGGGAGCTGTTTTTT. Protein product: CASSIVGGYTGELFF.

This clone was recorded only once. V usage is TRBV21-1 and J usage is TRBJ1-4. TRBV21-1 is an annotated pseudogene. The CDR3 runs to 16 residues. The CDR3 nucleotides are TGTGCAGAAAAGGGTCACTGGGCTAGGTCTAATGAAAAACTGTTTTTT. This translates into CAEKGHWARSNEKLFF.

The genes are TRBV24-1 and TRBJ1-2; 7 nucleotides agree with TRBD1. Germline CDR1 and CDR2: KGHDR and SFDVKD. The CDR3 sequence is 17 residues long. V was pared by 1 base and J by 1 base, with 8 bases of the junction left unmatched. The CDR3 here is CATSDLPGQRFNYGYTF. The CDR3 coding sequence is TGTGCCACCAGTGATTTACCGGGACAGAGATTTAACTATGGCTACACCTTC.

This clone came up once. The rearrangement uses TRBV7-9 and TRBJ2-3, with 9 bases lining up with TRBD2. The V gene's germline CDR1 is SEHNR and CDR2 FQNEAQ (reference sequence). CDR3 length: 18 residues. J lost 0 bases, V lost 3 bases, and 10 bases had no gene match. The CDR3 loop is CASSFWRAGGPSTDTQYF. Written as DNA, the CDR3 is TGTGCCAGCAGCTTTTGGCGAGCGGGGGGCCCCAGCACAGATACGCAGTATTTT.